Below, one TCR beta chain is given with its context. As yet, its antigen is unknown. Sequencing was performed with immunoSEQ multiplex PCR; in TCRdb, only in-frame clones are kept and a portion is missing. The table shows around 83,000 clones, with around nine tenths occurring only once. CDR1 is KGHDR, CDR2 SFDVKD, per germline. This CDR3 contains 16 residues. J gave up 1 base and V 3 bases, and 6 bases lay outside the gene matches. This specimen comes from a study of T cell responses to AZD1222 COVID-19 vaccine. Study-wide findings and caveats: Donors were mostly white British, more females; clonal diversity possibly underestimated.

This chain joins TRBV24-1 and TRBJ2-7; TRBD1 matches at 9 bases. The sequence came from an adult in good health. The starting material was peripheral blood, obtained on day 0 of AZD1222 vaccination. The CDR3 DNA reads as TGTGCCACCAGTGATACAGGACAGGGGAATTCCTACGAGCAGTACTTC. It yields the protein CATSDTGQGNSYEQYF.